The rows below give T cell receptor beta chains drawn from one sample of a study of cytomegalovirus exposure and HLA in healthy donors. Repertoires were generated with immunoSEQ multiplex PCR, while TCRdb's copy carries only in-frame clones and drops some. This sample has 140,000 or so clones, with around 78% found just once. The sequencing sample was made of PBMCs. All receptors come from a young woman in good health and CMV-seropositive. Each CDR3 is given with its conserved first and last residue. Each record gives: clone size, V gene, CDR3 protein. Not every row has a clone size; where given, it reads once, few, many or a size class.

abundance: NA
v_gene: TRBV4-1
CDR3aa: CASSPWTGAAHYGYTF

abundance: NA
v_gene: TRBV5-1
CDR3aa: CASTRTSGAETQYF

abundance: NA
v_gene: TRBV11-2
CDR3aa: CASSLDLGTAKYF

abundance: NA
v_gene: TRBV6-1
CDR3aa: CASTPGYRADTQYF

abundance: once
v_gene: TRBV6-4
CDR3aa: CASSDGTSGDNEQFF

abundance: NA
v_gene: TRBV2
CDR3aa: CASSEGFGAGAREQYF

abundance: once
v_gene: TRBV18
CDR3aa: CASSPWTSGSTDTQYF

abundance: NA
v_gene: TRBV19
CDR3aa: CASSSIPTSYNEQFF

abundance: NA
v_gene: TRBV6-1
CDR3aa: CASSEGKGRYGYTF

abundance: NA
v_gene: TRBV2
CDR3aa: CASRSGATDTQYF

abundance: NA
v_gene: TRBV19
CDR3aa: CASRIGAGDTEAFF

abundance: NA
v_gene: TRBV5-6
CDR3aa: CASSLGQSDSPLHF

abundance: NA
v_gene: TRBV15
CDR3aa: CATSTNTGELFF

abundance: NA
v_gene: TRBV30
CDR3aa: CAWSINRVETQYF

abundance: NA
v_gene: TRBV28
CDR3aa: CASSLLGQNAEAFF

abundance: NA
v_gene: TRBV19
CDR3aa: CASSIDRGGYNEQFF

abundance: NA
v_gene: TRBV19
CDR3aa: CASSIDHGRGETQYF

abundance: few
v_gene: TRBV10-3
CDR3aa: CAIRGGTKNYGYTF

abundance: NA
v_gene: TRBV29-1
CDR3aa: CSVDRQGPNYGYTF

abundance: NA
v_gene: TRBV6-1
CDR3aa: CASSEIRGQIRDTQYF

abundance: NA
v_gene: TRBV15
CDR3aa: CATSRDYSGFNSPLHF

abundance: NA
v_gene: TRBV7-9
CDR3aa: CASSLIKGGRADGYTF

abundance: NA
v_gene: TRBV2
CDR3aa: CASSLSLAGGYNEQFF

abundance: NA
v_gene: TRBV14
CDR3aa: CASSQGGYNSPLHF

abundance: once
v_gene: TRBV7-8
CDR3aa: CASSLAWSRREDIQYF

abundance: NA
v_gene: TRBV19
CDR3aa: CASSMTGRGANQPQHF

abundance: few
v_gene: TRBV9
CDR3aa: CASSLRTGTYGNGYTF

abundance: NA
v_gene: TRBV4-1
CDR3aa: CASSQDGVGTSVINEQFF

abundance: NA
v_gene: TRBV5-1
CDR3aa: CASSPGQRSSYEQYF

abundance: NA
v_gene: TRBV7-2
CDR3aa: CASVETGGAYTF

abundance: NA
v_gene: TRBV6-5
CDR3aa: CASNRRGGNQPQHF

abundance: NA
v_gene: TRBV10-2
CDR3aa: CASMDKQGTIHF

abundance: NA
v_gene: TRBV6-6
CDR3aa: CASSSDRPTFGNTIYF

abundance: NA
v_gene: TRBV6-4
CDR3aa: CASSDKPPSAGGPPVEDTQYF

abundance: NA
v_gene: TRBV7-8
CDR3aa: CASSSREGAERWFGEKLFF

abundance: once
v_gene: TRBV11-2
CDR3aa: CASSSKRSSYEQYF

abundance: NA
v_gene: TRBV15
CDR3aa: CATSREGAYEQYF

abundance: NA
v_gene: TRBV5-6
CDR3aa: CASSLASGGRFNEQYF

abundance: few
v_gene: TRBV5-4
CDR3aa: CASSLGAGSNTEAFF

abundance: NA
v_gene: TRBV4-3
CDR3aa: CASSQAGTMGNTEAFF

abundance: NA
v_gene: TRBV7-2
CDR3aa: CASSTRQGYGYTF

abundance: NA
v_gene: TRBV11-3
CDR3aa: CASSLESLAELHQETQYF

abundance: NA
v_gene: TRBV6-5
CDR3aa: CASSTTGGPNQPQHF

abundance: NA
v_gene: TRBV5-1
CDR3aa: CASSLLAGGSYEQYF

abundance: NA
v_gene: TRBV27
CDR3aa: CASSLQGGFAYEQYF

abundance: NA
v_gene: TRBV13
CDR3aa: CASSLGRRVIGNTEAFF

abundance: NA
v_gene: TRBV5-1
CDR3aa: CASSLEKGVRTEAFF

abundance: NA
v_gene: TRBV9
CDR3aa: CASSPRGTNYGYTF

abundance: NA
v_gene: TRBV9
CDR3aa: CASSVLADSYEQYF

abundance: NA
v_gene: TRBV20-1
CDR3aa: CSVPVLTEAFF

abundance: NA
v_gene: TRBV29-1
CDR3aa: CSVLHGGDTQYF

abundance: NA
v_gene: TRBV15
CDR3aa: CATSRPNRDGYTF

abundance: NA
v_gene: TRBV7-8
CDR3aa: CASSPRTAHNQPQHF

abundance: once
v_gene: TRBV27
CDR3aa: CASSLDFMNTEAFF

abundance: NA
v_gene: TRBV6-1
CDR3aa: CASSDPGGANYGYTF

abundance: NA
v_gene: TRBV19
CDR3aa: CASRMGQVIDGYTF

abundance: few
v_gene: TRBV6-1
CDR3aa: CASSVAGSTPYEQYF

abundance: few
v_gene: TRBV27
CDR3aa: CASRMKAGTPGSPLHF

abundance: NA
v_gene: TRBV6-5
CDR3aa: CASSYSGEGGYTF

abundance: NA
v_gene: TRBV11-3
CDR3aa: CASSLGAAASYEQYF